This TCR beta chain was found in a study of blood T cell repertoires in COVID-19. As handled by the study authors: The authors estimated nucleated cell counts from reference gene primer amplification. The assay was immunoSEQ multiplex PCR, and TCRdb's table has in-frame clones only and misses some. The D gene and trimming were derived from the DNA, and the V and J assignments and clone size from that table. This table holds around 200,000 clones, 80% to 90% found once. Germline lookup yields CDR1 MNHEY and CDR2 SVGAGI. The CDR3 is 14 residues long. The ends were cut back, 10 bases at V and 0 bases at J, with 13 bases in the middle.

The clonotype comes from a man aged 65 to 85 with active or convalescent COVID-19. Sequencing used peripheral blood. The chain employs TRBV6-5 and TRBJ1-3; D possibly corresponds to TRBD1 (6 bases). The chain's CDR3 is CAIPDRTSGNTIYF. In nucleotides, the CDR3 is TGTGCCATCCCTGACAGGACCTCTGGAAACACCATATATTTT.